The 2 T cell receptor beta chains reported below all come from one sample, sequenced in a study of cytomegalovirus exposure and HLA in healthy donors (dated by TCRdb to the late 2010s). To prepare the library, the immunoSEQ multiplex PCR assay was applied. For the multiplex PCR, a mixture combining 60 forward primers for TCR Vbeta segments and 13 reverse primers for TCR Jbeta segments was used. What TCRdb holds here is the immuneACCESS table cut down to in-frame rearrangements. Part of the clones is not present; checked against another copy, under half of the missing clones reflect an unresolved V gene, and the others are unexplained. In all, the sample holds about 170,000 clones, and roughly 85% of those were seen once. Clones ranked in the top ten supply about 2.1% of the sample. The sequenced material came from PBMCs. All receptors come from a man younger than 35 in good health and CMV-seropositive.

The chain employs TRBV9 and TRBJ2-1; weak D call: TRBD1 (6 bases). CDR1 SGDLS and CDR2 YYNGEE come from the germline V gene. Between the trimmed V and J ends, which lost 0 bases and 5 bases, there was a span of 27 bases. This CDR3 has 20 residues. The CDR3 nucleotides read TGTGCCAGCAGCGTAGCTACGTTCCCCGATGCAGGGGCCAGGGACAATGAGCAGTTCTTC. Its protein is CASSVATFPDAGARDNEQFF. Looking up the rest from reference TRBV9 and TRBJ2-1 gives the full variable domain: DSGVTQTPKHLITATGQRVTLRCSPRSGDLSVYWYQQSLDQGLQFLIQYYNGEERAKGNILERFSAQQFPDLHSELNLSSLELGDSALYFCASSVATFPDAGARDNEQFFGPGTRLTVL.

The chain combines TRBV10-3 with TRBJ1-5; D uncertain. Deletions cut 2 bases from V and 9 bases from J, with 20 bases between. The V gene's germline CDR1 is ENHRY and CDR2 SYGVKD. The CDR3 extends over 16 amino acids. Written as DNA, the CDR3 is TGTGCCATCAGTGAGCGTCGCCCCGAAGAAGGAGCGCCCCAGCATTTT. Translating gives CAISERRPEEGAPQHF.